Listed below are T cell receptor beta chains from one sample, sequenced in a study of T cell responses to AZD1222 COVID-19 vaccine. The assay was immunoSEQ multiplex PCR, and TCRdb's table has in-frame clones only and misses some. The sample holds 170,000 or so clones, about nine tenths seen once. This sample comprised peripheral blood, obtained on day 0 of AZD1222 vaccination. The receptors derive from an adult in good health. Both conserved end residues are part of each CDR3. Fields, in order: D gene, clone size, J gene, V gene, CDR3 DNA, CDR3 protein. D genes are given only for firm matches. Size is stated for part of the rows, as once, few or many counts, or as a class when the clone is expanded.

TRBD1 NA TRBJ1-5 TRBV27 TGTGCCAGCAGTGCGAGGACAGGGGGCAGTCAGCCCCAGCATTTT CASSARTGGSQPQHF
NA NA TRBJ2-7 TRBV5-1 TGCGCCAGCAGCTTACTATCCGGGACAACTTACGAGCAGTACTTC CASSLLSGTTYEQYF
NA NA TRBJ1-1 TRBV28 TGTGCCAGCAGTTTACCAATGGGCACCGGACATAGGACTTTCTTT CASSLPMGTGHRTFF
NA few TRBJ1-2 TRBV7-9 TGTGCCAGCAGCTTAGATAGCTATGGCTACACCTTC CASSLDSYGYTF
NA NA TRBJ1-1 TRBV11-3 TGTGCCAGCAGCTTTTCGGGGGACACTGAAGCTTTCTTT CASSFSGDTEAFF
TRBD1 NA TRBJ1-2 TRBV5-1 TGCGCCAGCAGCCAACAGGGGGCCGAAAACTATGGCTACACCTTC CASSQQGAENYGYTF
TRBD1 NA TRBJ2-7 TRBV5-4 TGTGCCAGCAGCTTGCGACAGGGGGGGCCTTACGAGCAGTACTTC CASSLRQGGPYEQYF
NA NA TRBJ1-5 TRBV4-1 TGCGCCAGCAGCCAAGAATCGATGGGGAATCAGCCCCAGCATTTT CASSQESMGNQPQHF
NA NA TRBJ1-1 TRBV7-3 TGTGCCAGCAGCTTAATGGGCCAGGGTAACACTGAAGCTTTCTTT CASSLMGQGNTEAFF
NA NA TRBJ1-2 TRBV7-9 TGTGCCAGCAGCTTCTCAACAGGGAGAAACTATGGCTACACCTTC CASSFSTGRNYGYTF
TRBD1 NA TRBJ2-2 TRBV28 TGTGCCAGCAGATACCGAGGACAGGGCTTTGGGGAGCTGTTTTTT CASRYRGQGFGELFF
NA NA TRBJ1-1 TRBV6-1 TGTGCCAGCAGTGACAACTTGTCGTGGGAAGCTTTCTTT CASSDNLSWEAFF
NA NA TRBJ2-3 TRBV7-2 TGTGCCAGCAGCTTATTCTGGCACGGGAAAGATACGCAGTATTTT CASSLFWHGKDTQYF
NA once TRBJ1-2 TRBV19 TGTGCCAGTACCGCGGACAGCCAAAACTATGGCTACACCTTC CASTADSQNYGYTF
NA NA TRBJ1-5 TRBV6-5 TGTGCCAGCAGTACTTGGAGCAATCAGCCCCAGCATTTT CASSTWSNQPQHF
TRBD1 NA TRBJ2-7 TRBV29-1 TGCAGCGCTGGGACAGGGGCATTCTACGAGCAGTACTTC CSAGTGAFYEQYF
NA few TRBJ1-1 TRBV7-2 TGTGCCAGCAGCTTATCAGGTAGTCTTAACACTGAAGCTTTCTTT CASSLSGSLNTEAFF
TRBD2 NA TRBJ2-2 TRBV7-9 TGTGCCAGCAGCTTAGCGGCTAGCGGGGGGGCCGGACACGGGGAGCTGTTTTTT CASSLAASGGAGHGELFF
NA once TRBJ1-1 TRBV29-1 TGCAGCGTTGTTCTCGGGATGAACACTGAAGCTTTCTTT CSVVLGMNTEAFF
TRBD1 NA TRBJ1-1 TRBV10-1 TGCGCCAGCAGTGAGGACAGGGAGGGCACTGAAGCTTTCTTT CASSEDREGTEAFF
NA NA TRBJ2-5 TRBV7-7 TGTGCTAGCACCCACAACGGCCAAGAGACCCAGTACTTC CASTHNGQETQYF
NA few TRBJ1-6 TRBV21-1 TGTGCCAGCAGCAAACTAGGGCGACCTGCAAATTCACCCCTCCACTTT CASSKLGRPANSPLHF
NA NA TRBJ1-2 TRBV7-2 TGTGCCAGCAGCTTAGGAGGGAACTATGGCTACACCTTC CASSLGGNYGYTF
TRBD2 NA TRBJ2-7 TRBV28 TGTGCCAGCAGTTCGTCAGCGGGAGAGCAGTACTTC CASSSSAGEQYF
TRBD2 NA TRBJ2-7 TRBV11-3 TGTGCCAGCAGCTTAATAGAGCGGGGGGGCTACGAGCAGTACTTC CASSLIERGGYEQYF
TRBD1 few TRBJ1-5 TRBV28 TGTGCCAGCACGTTAGACAGGGGGCCCTATCAGCCCCAGCATTTT CASTLDRGPYQPQHF
TRBD1 NA TRBJ1-1 TRBV4-2 TGTGCCAGCAGCCTTACTCAGGGGGACGACACTGAAGCTTTCTTT CASSLTQGDDTEAFF
TRBD1 NA TRBJ1-1 TRBV5-1 TGCGCCAGCAGCGATGAGACAGGGGTGAACACTGAAGCTTTCTTT CASSDETGVNTEAFF